Listed below are T cell receptor beta chains from one sample, sequenced in a study of CD8 T cells in Susac syndrome. TCRdb called the immunoSEQ multiplex PCR reads again in MiXCR, with one record for every CDR3 protein. The data show 95,000 to 150,000 distinct CDR3 sequences, 96% seen once. The sequenced sample consisted of CD4+ T cells from PBMCs. These receptor sequences come from a human donor with Susac syndrome. Each CDR3 is given with its conserved first and last residue. D genes are given only for firm matches. Clone size, where shown, is once, few, many, or a class for clones that have expanded.

TRBJ2-1 | . | . | TRBV10-3 | CAISDPAGFYNEQFF | TGTGCCATCAGTGATCCAGCGGGTTTTTACAATGAGCAGTTCTTC
TRBJ2-3 | . | . | TRBV7-8 | CASSPTGYTDTQYF | TGTGCCAGCAGCCCGACAGGCTACACAGATACGCAGTATTTT
TRBJ2-3 | . | . | TRBV30 | CAWSVRRDTQYF | TGTGCCTGGAGTGTACGAAGAGATACGCAGTATTTT
TRBJ2-7 | TRBD1 | . | TRBV5-6 | CASSSDRGSSYEQYF | TGTGCCAGCAGTTCCGACAGGGGGAGTTCCTACGAGCAGTACTTC
TRBJ2-7 | TRBD1 | . | TRBV6-1 | CASSLSQQGPRGYEQYF | TGTGCCAGCAGTCTATCCCAACAGGGGCCCAGAGGTTACGAGCAGTACTTC
TRBJ1-1 | TRBD1 | once | TRBV12-3/TRBV12-4 | CASNVGTGGSEAFF | TGTGCCAGCAACGTCGGGACAGGGGGTTCTGAAGCTTTCTTT
TRBJ2-1 | TRBD2 | . | TRBV20-1 | CSAREVGRAYNEQFF | TGCAGTGCCCGAGAGGTCGGGAGGGCCTACAATGAGCAGTTCTTC
TRBJ2-2 | . | . | TRBV12-3/TRBV12-4 | CASRTSHTGELFF | TGTGCCAGCAGAACTAGCCACACCGGGGAGCTGTTTTTT
TRBJ2-6 | . | . | TRBV21-1 | CASMLPSGANVLTF | TGTGCCAGCATGCTTCCCTCTGGGGCCAACGTCCTGACTTTC
TRBJ2-2 | TRBD1 | once | TRBV6-5 | CAVGRDRATGELFF | TGTGCCGTCGGACGGGACAGGGCCACCGGGGAGCTGTTTTTT
TRBJ2-2 | . | . | TRBV15 | CATSGAISTGELFF | TGTGCCACCAGCGGAGCCATTAGTACCGGGGAGCTGTTTTTT
TRBJ1-1 | . | . | TRBV11-2 | CASSFPTLNAEAFF | TGTGCCAGCAGCTTCCCCACCCTTAACGCTGAAGCTTTCTTT
TRBJ1-5 | . | . | TRBV12-3/TRBV12-4 | CASSRDKDQPQHF | TGTGCCAGCAGTCGGGACAAGGATCAGCCCCAGCATTTT
TRBJ2-7 | TRBD2 | . | TRBV3-1 | CASSRSSGAPWEQYF | TGTGCCAGCAGCAGATCTAGCGGGGCGCCTTGGGAGCAGTACTTC
TRBJ2-1 | TRBD1 | . | TRBV5-6 | CASSLGDRVRDEQFF | TGTGCCAGCAGCTTGGGGGACAGGGTTCGTGATGAGCAGTTCTTC